This TCR beta chain was sequenced during a study of T cell repertoires in cytomegalovirus infection (dated by TCRdb to the late 2010s). About the full investigation: Peptide stimulations targeted recently identified HLA-C-restricted CMV epitopes, whose presentation resists viral immunomodulation, together with well-studied HLA-B-restricted epitopes. Because public TCR beta signatures pointed to carriage of CMV infection together with the matching HLA type, the HLA type of each donor mattered for the analysis. What the work shows at the level of the full study, not this receptor alone: The ex vivo response was dominated by HLA-C-restricted CMV-specific TCR beta clonotypes, which also provided the single most frequent clonotype in two of eight donors. Carriers of CMV infection plus the relevant HLA type were discriminated by the cumulative frequency of public TCR beta family members in the study cohort and in an independent roughly 340-donor cohort.

The junction shows trimming of 3 bases on V and 2 bases on J, and the gene matches do not reach 16 bases of it. According to the germline V gene, CDR1 reads MNHGY and CDR2 reads SVAAGI. The CDR3 numbers 19 residues from cysteine through phenylalanine. Only the CDR3 region is kept as DNA, spanning 57 bases read in frame from base 1. Sequencing instrument: Illumina HiSeq 1500. TCRdb reprocessing: public reads trimmed at Q25 with fastp, clones called with MiXCR, in-frame beta chains kept. Rows are combined by CDR3 protein, so each entry shows the most common genes and DNA. A total of 640,000 or so distinct CDR3 sequences appear in this sample, around a third of them only once. 15% to 20% of the sample belongs to the ten largest clones. As for this clonotype: Its antigen is unknown. No base qualities exist here, and no much larger clone lies one base off it.

In the paper's terms, the treatment or condition label means: in vitro stimulation with specific CMV peptide epitopes to enrich CMV-specific T cells. This chain is built from TRBV6-9 and TRBJ2-5, with 9 bases aligning to TRBD2. The sequence came from a human donor in good health (CMV status not recorded). Some clones in this sample may be carry-over from other donors' samples. Sequenced material: cultured PBMCs, taken from culture after CMV antigen stimulation. The CDR3 corresponds to CASSYSKNLAGGGQETQYF. The base sequence is TGTGCCAGCAGTTACTCGAAGAATCTGGCGGGAGGGGGACAAGAGACCCAGTACTTC.